Shown below are 19 T cell receptor beta chains from a single sample sequenced in a study of blood T cell repertoires in COVID-19. Measured with immunoSEQ multiplex PCR; TCRdb has only the in-frame clones, and not every one. This sample has approximately 190,000 clones, with more than 65% found just once. Sequenced input: PBMCs or T cells enriched from blood (not recorded which). These receptors were taken from a man aged 35 to 55 who had recovered from COVID-19.

V is TRBV27 and J is TRBJ2-2; 10 nucleotides align to TRBD1. The CDR3 is 16 residues long. With V trimmed by 7 bases and J by 4 bases, 9 bases remained unmatched. The germline V gene has CDR1 MNHEY and CDR2 SMNVEV (reference sequence). CDR3 coding DNA: TGTGCCAGCACACAGACAGGGGGCGGTCGCACCGGGGAGCTGTTTTTT. Translation: CASTQTGGGRTGELFF.

The V gene is TRBV7-9, the J gene TRBJ1-1; D is unclear. V lost 5 bases and J lost 5, with 9 bases in between. From germline, CDR1 is SEHNR and CDR2 FQNEAQ (reference sequence). The CDR3 has 12 amino acids. CDR3 in amino acids: CASSPGVTEAFF. CDR3 sequence (DNA): TGTGCCAGCAGCCCGGGTGTTACTGAAGCTTTCTTT. Full variable domain (missing parts from reference TRBV7-9 and TRBJ1-1): DTGVSQNPRHKITKRGQNVTFRCDPISEHNRLYWYRQTLGQGPEFLTYFQNEAQLEKSRLLSDRFSAERPKGSFSTLEIQRTEQGDSAMYLCASSPGVTEAFFGQGTRLTVV.

The CDR3 DNA is TGTGCCAGCAATACAGGGGTGAACACTGAAGCTTTCTTT. Residues: CASNTGVNTEAFF. The genes are TRBV2 and TRBJ1-1, with TRBD1 matching 7 bases. The CDR3 extends over 13 amino acids. V shed 7 bases, J shed 0 bases, and the junction held 2 bases outside the gene matches. Germline V gene lookup returns CDR1 SNHLY and CDR2 FYNNEI.

This clone was counted a single time. The V gene is TRBV6-5, the J gene TRBJ1-2; D possibly corresponds to TRBD1 (6 bases). Deletions cut 2 bases from V and 7 bases from J, with 14 bases between. In germline, CDR1 is MNHEY, CDR2 SVGAGI. The CDR3 runs to 14 residues. The CDR3 loop reads CASSYQQTGSGYTF. The CDR3 region has the DNA TGTGCCAGCAGTTACCAGCAAACAGGGTCTGGCTACACCTTC.

The chain joins TRBV6-5 to TRBJ1-2; tentative D call: TRBD1 (6 bases). The CDR3 extends over 13 amino acids. With 6 bases removed from V and 2 bases from J, the gap between germline ends came to 10 bases. The germline CDR1 and CDR2 sequences are MNHEY and SVGAGI. CDR3 in amino acids: CASRIQGNYGYTF. CDR3 bases: TGTGCCAGCAGGATTCAGGGGAACTATGGCTACACCTTC.

The V gene is TRBV5-1, the J gene TRBJ1-2; 8 bases map to TRBD1. The V gene end was trimmed by 4 bases and the J gene end by 3 bases; junction bases not matched to a gene: 5. CDR3 length: 14 residues. Germline V gives CDR1 SGHRS, CDR2 YFSETQ. The CDR3 region is CASSTGQEHYGYTF. In nucleotides, the CDR3 is TGCGCCAGCAGCACGGGACAGGAGCACTATGGCTACACCTTC.

V and J are TRBV2 and TRBJ1-2, with 9 bases identical to TRBD1. The germline gives CDR1 SNHLY, CDR2 FYNNEI. The CDR3 runs 15 residues. The V gene end was trimmed by 8 bases and the J gene end by 3 bases; junction bases not matched to a gene: 10. This CDR3 reads CASLRAGQGDYGYTF. The CDR3 bases are TGTGCCAGCTTACGGGCGGGACAGGGTGACTATGGCTACACCTTC.

The rearrangement uses TRBV7-3 and TRBJ2-3; perhaps TRBD2 as D (6 bases). V lost 5 bases and J 4 bases, leaving 10 bases between the germline ends. Germline lookup yields CDR1 SGHTA and CDR2 FQGTGA. This CDR3 contains 13 residues. CDR3 sequence (DNA): TGTGCCAGCAGCACATCTAGCGCAGATACGCAGTATTTT. Translated, it gives CASSTSSADTQYF.

The V and J genes are TRBV2 and TRBJ1-6; D not certain. Germline V gene sequence: CDR1 SNHLY, CDR2 FYNNEI. CDR3 length: 11 residues. V was shortened by 7 bases and J by 11 bases, with 9 bases between the two germline ends. Written as DNA, the CDR3 is TGTGCCAGCACCAGGTGGGCACCCCTCCACTTT. Protein: CASTRWAPLHF.

Concerning this clone: At the DNA level, this CDR3 is encoded by other sequences in the same sample as well. The chain uses TRBV27 and TRBJ2-7; D gene unclear. V was pared by 6 bases and J by 0 bases, with 12 bases between. CDR3 length: 14 residues. CDR1 and CDR2 from the germline V gene are MNHEY and SMNVEV (reference sequence). In nucleotides, the CDR3 is TGTGCCAGCAGACCTACGGGTTACTCCTACGAGCAGTACTTC. The encoded protein is CASRPTGYSYEQYF.

The chain combines TRBV27 with TRBJ1-1; D is undetermined. Germline V CDR1 and CDR2: MNHEY, SMNVEV (reference sequence). The CDR3 extends over 13 amino acids. V was trimmed by 3 bases and J by 8 bases, leaving 13 bases between them. CDR3 in DNA: TGTGCCAGCAGTTTTCGGCGGAACGGAGAAGCTTTCTTT. This translates into CASSFRRNGEAFF.

This chain links TRBV18 with TRBJ1-2, with 7 positions matching TRBD1. J lost 4 bases, V lost 3 bases, and 2 bases had no gene match. Germline V gives CDR1 KGHSH, CDR2 LQKENI. There are 13 residues in the CDR3. Here the CDR3 DNA reads TGTGCCAGCTCACCGAGACAGGGCTATGGCTACACCTTC. It encodes CASSPRQGYGYTF.

V and J are TRBV9 and TRBJ1-5, with 7 positions matching TRBD1. The germline gives CDR1 SGDLS, CDR2 YYNGEE. After removal of 4 bases from V and 3 bases from J, the junction contained 4 bases not matched to a gene. CDR3 size: 14 residues. This CDR3 is CASSNDRDNQPQHF. CDR3 in DNA: TGTGCCAGCAGCAACGACAGGGACAATCAGCCCCAGCATTTT.

The chain recombines TRBV11-2 with TRBJ1-2; 7 bases are shared with TRBD1. Germline V gene sequence: CDR1 SGHAT, CDR2 FQNNGV. The length of the CDR3 is 13 residues. J was trimmed by 7 bases and V by 5 bases; bases with no gene match: 7. CDR3 nucleotides: TGTGCCAGCAGCGAAGACAGGGTTGGTGGCTACACCTTC. This translates into CASSEDRVGGYTF.

The genes are TRBV7-9 and TRBJ1-1; 7 bases are a match to TRBD1. V lost 4 bases, J lost 1 base, and 6 bases stayed unmatched. Germline lookup yields CDR1 SEHNR and CDR2 FQNEAQ (reference sequence). The CDR3 length is 15 residues. For the CDR3, the DNA is TGTGCCAGCAGCTCCCATCGGACAGGGAACACTGAAGCTTTCTTT. Translation gives CASSSHRTGNTEAFF.

The chain joins TRBV19 to TRBJ1-1; D possibly corresponds to TRBD1 (5 bases). Germline assignment: CDR1 LNHDA and CDR2 SQIVND (reference sequence). Trimming removed 4 bases at V and 2 bases at J, with 14 bases between. This CDR3 comprises 15 residues. The CDR3 DNA reads as TGTGCCAGTAGTACAGGGTTCTATAGAAACACTGAAGCTTTCTTT. Translating gives CASSTGFYRNTEAFF.

The chain is built from TRBV5-8 and TRBJ1-5, with TRBD1 matching 7 bases. CDR1 SGHTS and CDR2 YDEGEE come from the germline V gene. Trimming took 0 bases from V and 6 from J; bases not matched to a gene: 12. The CDR3 extends over 17 amino acids. The CDR3 is CASSLDRGGGEVQPQHF. The CDR3 DNA sequence: TGTGCCAGCAGCTTGGATAGAGGAGGGGGCGAGGTTCAGCCCCAGCATTTT. The whole variable domain, filled in from reference TRBV5-8 and TRBJ1-5, reads EAGVTQSPTHLIKTRGQQATLRCSPISGHTSVYWYQQALGLGLQFLLWYDEGEERNRGNFPPRFSGRQFPNYSSELNVNALELEDSALYLCASSLDRGGGEVQPQHFGDGTRLSIL.

The sample holds one count of this clone. The V call is TRBV5-1, the J call TRBJ2-2; D not certain. Germline CDR1 and CDR2: SGHRS and YFSETQ. With 0 bases removed from V and 6 bases from J, the gap between germline ends came to 9 bases. CDR3 length: 14 amino acids. The CDR3 region has the DNA TGCGCCAGCAGCTTGGACAGACGTTCCGGGGAGCTGTTTTTT. The encoded protein is CASSLDRRSGELFF.

The chain carries TRBV2 and TRBJ1-2, with 8 bases that match TRBD1. The length of the CDR3 is 14 residues. Germline V CDR1 and CDR2: SNHLY, FYNNEI. Trimming removed 7 bases from V and 7 bases from J; junction bases left unmatched: 11. The CDR3 spells CASNAGTGLGGYTF. As DNA, the CDR3 is TGTGCCAGCAACGCCGGGACAGGTCTGGGTGGCTACACCTTC.